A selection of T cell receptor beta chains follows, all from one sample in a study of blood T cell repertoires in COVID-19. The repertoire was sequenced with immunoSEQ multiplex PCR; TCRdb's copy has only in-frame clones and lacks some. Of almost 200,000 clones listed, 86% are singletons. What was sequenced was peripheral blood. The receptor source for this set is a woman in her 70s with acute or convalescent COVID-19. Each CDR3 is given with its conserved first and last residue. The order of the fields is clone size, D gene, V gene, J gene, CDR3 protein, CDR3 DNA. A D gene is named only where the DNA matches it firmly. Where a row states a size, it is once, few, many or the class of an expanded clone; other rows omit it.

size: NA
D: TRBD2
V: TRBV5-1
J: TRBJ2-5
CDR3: CASSRTSGQETQYF
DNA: TGCGCCAGCAGCAGGACTAGCGGGCAAGAGACCCAGTACTTC

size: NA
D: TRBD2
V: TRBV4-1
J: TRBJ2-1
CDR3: CASSTRTSGGPDEQFF
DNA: TGCGCCAGCAGCACTCGGACTAGCGGGGGCCCGGATGAGCAGTTCTTC

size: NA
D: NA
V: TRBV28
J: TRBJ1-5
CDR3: CASRTTQGKGSNQPQHF
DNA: TGTGCCAGCAGAACCACCCAGGGAAAGGGTAGCAATCAGCCCCAGCATTTT

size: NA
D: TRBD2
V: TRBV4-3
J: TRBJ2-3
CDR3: CASSQESGLAGVDTQYF
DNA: TGCGCCAGCAGCCAGGAGTCGGGACTAGCGGGAGTAGATACGCAGTATTTT

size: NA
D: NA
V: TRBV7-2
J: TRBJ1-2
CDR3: CASSLDRASGYTF
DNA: TGTGCCAGCAGCTTAGACAGGGCCTCTGGCTACACCTTC

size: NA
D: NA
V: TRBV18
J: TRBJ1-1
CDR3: CASSPEQATEAFF
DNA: TGTGCCAGCTCACCCGAGCAGGCCACTGAAGCTTTCTTT

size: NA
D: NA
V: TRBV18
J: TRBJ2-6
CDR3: CASSPQGMTRRANVLTF
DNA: TGTGCCAGCTCACCACAGGGAATGACTAGGAGGGCCAACGTCCTGACTTTC

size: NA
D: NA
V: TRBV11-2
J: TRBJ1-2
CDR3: CASSSQQGIYGYTF
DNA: TGTGCCAGCAGCTCCCAACAGGGAATCTATGGCTACACCTTC

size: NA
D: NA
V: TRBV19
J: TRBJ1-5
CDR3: CASSPGTLSNQPQHF
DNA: TGTGCCAGTAGCCCCGGGACACTTAGCAATCAGCCCCAGCATTTT

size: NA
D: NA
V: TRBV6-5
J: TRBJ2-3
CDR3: CASSYLGGPTDTQYF
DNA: TGTGCCAGCAGTTACCTCGGGGGTCCCACAGATACGCAGTATTTT

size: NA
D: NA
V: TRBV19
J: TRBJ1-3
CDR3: CASSVDSSGNTIYF
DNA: TGTGCCAGTAGTGTGGACTCTTCTGGAAACACCATATATTTT

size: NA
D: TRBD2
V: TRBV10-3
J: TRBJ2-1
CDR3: CAISGLAGGNNEQFF
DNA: TGTGCCATCAGTGGTCTAGCGGGAGGAAACAATGAGCAGTTCTTC

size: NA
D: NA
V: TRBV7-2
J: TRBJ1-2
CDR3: CASSPVGETLLGYTF
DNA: TGTGCCAGCAGCCCGGTAGGGGAAACCCTCCTTGGCTACACCTTC

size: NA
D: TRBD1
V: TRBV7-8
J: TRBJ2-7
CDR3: CASSIPGQGSYEQYF
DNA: TGTGCCAGCAGCATTCCGGGACAGGGGTCATACGAGCAGTACTTC

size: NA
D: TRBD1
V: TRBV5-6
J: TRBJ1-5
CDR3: CASSPDRGANQPQHF
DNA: TGTGCCAGCAGCCCCGACAGGGGGGCCAATCAGCCCCAGCATTTT

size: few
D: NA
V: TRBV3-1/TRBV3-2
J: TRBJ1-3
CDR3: CASSQDRGTSEF
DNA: TGTGCCAGCAGCCAAGATCGGGGGACCTCGGAGTTT

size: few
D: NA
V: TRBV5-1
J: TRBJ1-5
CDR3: CASSPTGLGVRDQPQHF
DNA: TGCGCCAGCAGCCCTACAGGTTTAGGGGTCCGGGATCAGCCCCAGCATTTT

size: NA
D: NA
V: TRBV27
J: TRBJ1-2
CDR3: CASSLRGYGYTF
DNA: TGTGCCAGCAGTTTACGGGGGTATGGCTACACCTTC

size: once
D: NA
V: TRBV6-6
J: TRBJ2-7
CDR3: CATRRLVSSYEQYF
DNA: TGTGCTACCCGAAGACTGGTGAGCTCCTACGAGCAGTACTTC

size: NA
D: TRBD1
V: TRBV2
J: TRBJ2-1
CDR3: CATNPGTGGNEQFF
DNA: TGTGCCACAAATCCCGGGACAGGGGGGAATGAGCAGTTCTTC

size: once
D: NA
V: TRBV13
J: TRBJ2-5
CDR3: CASSVPPGRGGVETQYF
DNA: TGTGCCAGCAGCGTACCCCCGGGCCGCGGGGGCGTAGAGACCCAGTACTTC

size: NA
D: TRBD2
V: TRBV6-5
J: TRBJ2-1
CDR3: CASKLAGPYNEQFF
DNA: TGTGCCAGCAAACTAGCGGGGCCCTACAATGAGCAGTTCTTC

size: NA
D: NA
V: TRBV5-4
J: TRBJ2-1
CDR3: CASSQGLAGYNEQFF
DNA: TGTGCCAGCAGCCAAGGACTTGCGGGTTACAATGAGCAGTTCTTC

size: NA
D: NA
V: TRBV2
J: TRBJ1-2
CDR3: CASRNQGNYGYTF
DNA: TGTGCCAGCAGAAATCAGGGTAACTATGGCTACACCTTC

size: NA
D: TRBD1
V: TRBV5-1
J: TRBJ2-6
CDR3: CASRPMVQGAGGANVLTF
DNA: TGCGCCAGCCGACCCATGGTACAGGGGGCGGGTGGGGCCAACGTCCTGACTTTC

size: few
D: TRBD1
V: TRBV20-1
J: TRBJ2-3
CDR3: CSAIDRGRSTDTQYF
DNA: TGCAGTGCTATTGACAGGGGGCGGTCCACAGATACGCAGTATTTT

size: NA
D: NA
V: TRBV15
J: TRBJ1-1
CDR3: CATSRQLEGTEAFF
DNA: TGTGCCACCAGCAGACAATTGGAGGGAACTGAAGCTTTCTTT

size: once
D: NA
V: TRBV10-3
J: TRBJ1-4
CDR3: CAIRSQSNEKLFF
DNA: TGTGCCATCAGAAGTCAGTCTAATGAAAAACTGTTTTTT

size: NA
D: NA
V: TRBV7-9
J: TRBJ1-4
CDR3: CASSSPGGSGKLFF
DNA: TGTGCCAGCAGCTCCCCGGGGGGGTCTGGAAAACTGTTTTTT

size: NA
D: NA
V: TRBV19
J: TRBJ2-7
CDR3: CASSIGPGNSYEQYF
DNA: TGTGCCAGTAGTATAGGGCCAGGGAACTCCTACGAGCAGTACTTC

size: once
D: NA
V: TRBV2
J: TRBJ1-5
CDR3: CASRRGRDQPQHF
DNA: TGTGCCAGCCGGAGGGGCAGGGATCAGCCCCAGCATTTT

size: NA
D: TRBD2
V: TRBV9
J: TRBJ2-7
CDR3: CASSTVAGGDYEQYF
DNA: TGTGCCAGCAGCACCGTAGCGGGAGGGGACTACGAGCAGTACTTC

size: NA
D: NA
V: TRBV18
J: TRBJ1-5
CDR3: CASSPTENQPQHF
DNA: TGTGCCAGCTCACCCACAGAGAATCAGCCCCAGCATTTT

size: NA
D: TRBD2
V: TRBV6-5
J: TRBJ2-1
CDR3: CASSPGTRGNEQFF
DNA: TGTGCCAGCAGCCCCGGGACTAGGGGCAATGAGCAGTTCTTC

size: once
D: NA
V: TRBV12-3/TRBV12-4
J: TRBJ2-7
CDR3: CASSAAQGYEQYF
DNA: TGTGCCAGCAGTGCAGCCCAGGGGTACGAGCAGTACTTC

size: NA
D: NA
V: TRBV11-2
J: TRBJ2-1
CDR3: CASSLELDRYNEQFF
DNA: TGTGCCAGCAGCTTAGAATTAGACAGGTACAATGAGCAGTTCTTC

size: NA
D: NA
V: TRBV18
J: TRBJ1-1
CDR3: CASSPATNEAFF
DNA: TGTGCCAGCTCACCGGCAACCAATGAAGCTTTCTTT

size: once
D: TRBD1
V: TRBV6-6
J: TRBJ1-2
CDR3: CASSSYRGILYGYTF
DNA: TGTGCCAGCAGTTCCTACAGGGGTATCCTCTATGGCTACACCTTC

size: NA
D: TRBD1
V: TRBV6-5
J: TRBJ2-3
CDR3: CASSYTGGVADTQYF
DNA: TGTGCCAGCAGCTATACAGGGGGCGTAGCGGATACGCAGTATTTT

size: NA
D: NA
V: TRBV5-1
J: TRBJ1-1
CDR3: CASSGGTPLNSEAFF
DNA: TGCGCCAGCAGTGGGGGGACCCCCTTGAACTCTGAAGCTTTCTTT

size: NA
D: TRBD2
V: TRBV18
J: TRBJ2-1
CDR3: CASSPPGGTRVGNEQFF
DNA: TGTGCCAGCTCACCACCGGGCGGGACTAGGGTGGGCAATGAGCAGTTCTTC

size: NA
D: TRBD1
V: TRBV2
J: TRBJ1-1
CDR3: CASSDPGQANTEAFF
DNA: TGTGCCAGCAGTGACCCGGGACAGGCGAACACTGAAGCTTTCTTT

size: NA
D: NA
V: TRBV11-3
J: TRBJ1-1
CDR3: CASSYDPKDGAFF
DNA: TGTGCCAGCAGCTACGACCCGAAAGACGGGGCTTTCTTT

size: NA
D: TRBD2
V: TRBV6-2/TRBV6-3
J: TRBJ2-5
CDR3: CASSYQRESETQYF
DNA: TGTGCCAGCAGTTACCAGCGGGAGAGCGAGACCCAGTACTTC

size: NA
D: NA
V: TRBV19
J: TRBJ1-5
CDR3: CASSIDLGGWEAQHF
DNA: TGTGCCAGTAGTATAGATCTCGGGGGATGGGAAGCCCAGCATTTT

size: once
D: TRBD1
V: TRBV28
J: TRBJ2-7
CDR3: CASSSQGQGQRQYF
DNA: TGTGCCAGCAGTTCCCAGGGACAGGGACAGAGGCAGTACTTC

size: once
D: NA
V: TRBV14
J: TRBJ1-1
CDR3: CASSLQALSRAFF
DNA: TGTGCCAGCAGCCTCCAGGCTCTGTCCAGAGCTTTCTTT

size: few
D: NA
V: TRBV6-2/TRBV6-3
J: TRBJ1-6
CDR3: CASSYGAGWNSPLHF
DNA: TGTGCCAGCAGTTACGGGGCAGGGTGGAATTCACCCCTCCACTTT

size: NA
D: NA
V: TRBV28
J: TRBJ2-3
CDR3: CASSLLTDGGDTQYF
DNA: TGTGCCAGCAGCCTATTGACAGACGGGGGAGATACGCAGTATTTT

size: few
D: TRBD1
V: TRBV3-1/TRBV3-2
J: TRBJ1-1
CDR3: CASSPGQANTEAFF
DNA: TGTGCCAGCAGCCCCGGACAGGCTAACACTGAAGCTTTCTTT

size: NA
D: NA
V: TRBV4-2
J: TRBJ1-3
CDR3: CASSQEIGSGQSSGNTIYF
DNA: TGTGCCAGCAGCCAAGAGATAGGGTCCGGACAGAGCTCTGGAAACACCATATATTTT

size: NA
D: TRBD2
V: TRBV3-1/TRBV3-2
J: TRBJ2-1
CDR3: CASSQEPSGYYNEQFF
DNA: TGTGCCAGCAGCCAAGAGCCTAGCGGATACTACAATGAGCAGTTCTTC

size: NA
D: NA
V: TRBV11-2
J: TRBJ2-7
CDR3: CASSRLDLYF
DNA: TGTGCCAGCAGCCGGCTAGATTTGTACTTC

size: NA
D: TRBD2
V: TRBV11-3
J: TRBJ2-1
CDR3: CASSRGGNEQFF
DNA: TGTGCCAGCAGCCGGGGGGGCAATGAGCAGTTCTTC

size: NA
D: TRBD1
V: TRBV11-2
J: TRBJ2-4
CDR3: CASSSRRTGEDIQYF
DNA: TGTGCCAGCAGCTCCCGACGGACAGGAGAGGACATTCAGTACTTC

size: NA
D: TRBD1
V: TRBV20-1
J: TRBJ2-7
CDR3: CSASQGTGGSYEQYF
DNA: TGCAGTGCCAGTCAAGGGACAGGGGGCTCCTACGAGCAGTACTTC

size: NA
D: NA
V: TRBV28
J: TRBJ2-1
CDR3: CASSTAGMIFELGYNEQFF
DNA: TGTGCCAGCAGCACTGCGGGGATGATCTTCGAGTTGGGCTACAATGAGCAGTTCTTC

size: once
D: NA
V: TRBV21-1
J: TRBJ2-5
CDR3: CASSKVGGDETQYF
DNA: TGTGCCAGCAGCAAAGTGGGGGGGGACGAGACCCAGTACTTC

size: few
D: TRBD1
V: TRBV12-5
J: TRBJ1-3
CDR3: CASGLVGTGDGLGGNTIYF
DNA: TGTGCTAGTGGTTTGGTGGGGACAGGGGATGGTCTCGGTGGAAACACCATATATTTT

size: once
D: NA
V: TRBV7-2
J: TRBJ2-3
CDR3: CASSLQGAGGPDTQYF
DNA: TGTGCCAGCAGCCTCCAGGGGGCGGGAGGGCCAGATACGCAGTATTTT